This section outlines one T cell receptor beta chain sequence together with its context. Antigen specificity is unknown. Noted time point: blood 2 weeks post-SBRT. This sample's treatment: 15 Gy SBRT to primary tumor, nephrectomy 4 weeks later. Assay: immunoSEQ multiplex PCR; the TCRdb copy retains only in-frame clones and omits some. The sample lists approximately 75,000 clones; around 80% were seen once. These data belong to a study of radiation and T cells in renal cell carcinoma. Study conclusions and caveats: From baseline, blood top tumor clonotypes peaked at 2 weeks post-radiation.

The CDR3 loop spans 13 amino acids. Trimming shortened V by 2 bases and J by 6 bases, and 7 bases separated the two germline ends. From germline, CDR1 is SGHTA and CDR2 FQGNSA. The origin of this receptor is a man in his sixties with renal cell carcinoma. The sample consisted of blood, taken from a patient whose treatment included radiotherapy and nephrectomy. The chain employs TRBV7-2 and TRBJ2-2; no clear D. CDR3 in DNA: TGTGCCAGCAGCTTAATCTACTCCGGGGAGCTGTTTTTT. Its protein is CASSLIYSGELFF.